The entry below gives a single T cell receptor (beta chain) sequence along with its context. In the original analysis: For nucleated cells, counts were estimated from reference gene primer amplification. TCRdb keeps only in-frame clones here, not all; method: immunoSEQ multiplex PCR. V and J calls and clone size follow that table, whereas D and trimming were derived from the DNA. The profile covers fewer than 150,000 clones, with around nine tenths appearing a single time and more than 4% taken by the ten largest. The data are from a study of blood T cell repertoires in COVID-19. Background on the study: T cells, B-cell-depleted T cells, or PBMCs supplied cDNA or gDNA.

The V gene's germline CDR1 is GTSNPN and CDR2 SVGIG (reference sequence). This CDR3 is built from 15 residues. J lost 2 bases, V lost 2 bases, and 6 bases had no gene match. The clonotype comes from a woman between 40 and 55 years old with acute or convalescent COVID-19. Sequencing used peripheral blood. This chain connects TRBV30 to TRBJ1-2; 9 nucleotides match TRBD1. The CDR3: CAWSSGQGPNYGYTF. The CDR3 DNA reads TGTGCCTGGAGTTCGGGACAGGGACCCAACTATGGCTACACCTTC.